These 13 T cell receptor beta chains were all obtained from the same sample, sequenced in a study of blood T cell repertoires in COVID-19. Assay used: immunoSEQ multiplex PCR; TCRdb lists only in-frame clones, some missing. The profile covers just under 95,000 clones, with over 70% appearing a single time and around 9% taken by the ten largest. Source material: peripheral blood. The receptor set was obtained from a man between 50 and 59 years old who had recovered from COVID-19.

The gene calls are TRBV18 and TRBJ2-7, with D perhaps matching TRBD1 (6 bases). CDR3 length: 13 amino acids. The germline CDR1 and CDR2 sequences are KGHSH and LQKENI. Trimming removed 8 bases from V and 5 bases from J, with 16 bases in between. The CDR3 nucleotides read TGTGCCAGCCGTCACCTTGGGGGCGACGAGCAGTACTTC. Its protein is CASRHLGGDEQYF.

The rearrangement uses TRBV6-1 and TRBJ2-5; tentatively, D is TRBD2 (5 bases). The V end lost 0 bases, the J end lost 2 bases, and 13 bases lay between the germline ends. Germline-derived CDR1 and CDR2 are MNHNS and SASEGT. CDR3 length equals 16 residues. CDR3 protein: CASSEAGRLQQETQYF. CDR3 bases: TGTGCCAGCAGTGAAGCGGGGAGACTACAACAAGAGACCCAGTACTTC.

In its sample, this clone was seen a few times. The chain is built from TRBV30 and TRBJ1-5; D gene unclear. Trimming removed 3 bases at V and 0 bases at J, with 12 bases between. Germline V CDR1 and CDR2: GTSNPN, SVGIG (reference sequence). The CDR3 consists of 15 residues. The CDR3 nucleotides read TGTGCCTGGAGCGCGGGGTCACGTAGCAATCAGCCCCAGCATTTT. Protein product: CAWSAGSRSNQPQHF.

This chain joins TRBV9 and TRBJ2-5; weak D call: TRBD1 (5 bases). Germline V gene lookup returns CDR1 SGDLS and CDR2 YYNGEE. The CDR3 covers 18 residues. V lost 3 bases to trimming and J lost 1 base, with 22 bases between them. The CDR3 here is CASSAHTFTGDLQETQYF. The CDR3 nucleotides are TGTGCCAGCAGCGCCCATACTTTTACAGGAGACCTCCAAGAGACCCAGTACTTC.

CDR3 bases: TGTGCCAGCAAACAACAGGGGGGAAACTATGGCTACACCTTC. Translating it yields CASKQQGGNYGYTF. The V gene is TRBV2, the J gene TRBJ1-2, with TRBD1 identical over 8 bases. Trimming removed 7 bases from V and 2 bases from J; junction bases left unmatched: 6. The CDR3 sequence is 14 residues long. The germline V gene encodes CDR1 SNHLY and CDR2 FYNNEI. The full variable domain, its missing parts supplied by reference TRBV2 and TRBJ1-2, is EPEVTQTPSHQVTQMGQEVILRCVPISNHLYFYWYRQILGQKVEFLVSFYNNEISEKSEIFDDQFSVERPDGSNFTLKIRSTKLEDSAMYFCASKQQGGNYGYTFGSGTRLTVV.

This chain links TRBV19 with TRBJ1-5, with D possibly being TRBD1 (5 bases). V lost 8 bases and J 6 bases, leaving 8 bases between the germline ends. There are 11 residues in the CDR3. CDR1 and CDR2 (germline): LNHDA, SQIVND (reference sequence). As DNA, the CDR3 is TGTGCCAGTCGGGGGAGTCAGCCCCAGCATTTT. It translates to CASRGSQPQHF.

The V gene is TRBV4-2, the J gene TRBJ2-5; 8 bases fit TRBD1. Germline V gene sequence: CDR1 LGHNA, CDR2 YNFKEQ. This CDR3 comprises 16 residues. J was trimmed by 5 bases and V by 1 base; bases with no gene match: 9. CDR3 coding DNA: TGTGCCAGCAGCCAAGCGCGGGCAGGGGGCACGGAGACCCAGTACTTC. Encoded protein: CASSQARAGGTETQYF.

J is TRBJ2-7 and V is TRBV28; 12 bases line up with TRBD2. The CDR3 is 16 amino acids. V lost 5 bases to trimming and J lost 2 bases; unmatched junction nucleotides: 7. Germline values: CDR1 MDHEN, CDR2 SYDVKM. The CDR3 is CASSGRTSGTPYEQYF. The CDR3 region has the DNA TGTGCCAGCAGTGGTCGGACTAGCGGGACACCCTACGAGCAGTACTTC.

The CDR3 nucleotides are TGTGCCATCAACGACAGGGGGTTGGAAGGATCACCCCTCCACTTT. Translating gives CAINDRGLEGSPLHF. This rearrangement joins TRBV10-3 to TRBJ1-6; 9 positions match TRBD1. J was trimmed by 10 bases and V by 7 bases; bases with no gene match: 11. This CDR3 contains 15 residues. CDR1 is ENHRY and CDR2 is SYGVKD in the germline V gene.

J is TRBJ2-2 and V is TRBV3-1 (or the pseudogene TRBV3-2), with 8 bases matching TRBD1. The V and J ends lost 3 bases and 6 bases, in that order; junction bases with no gene match: 6. The CDR3 is 15 amino acids. Germline V gene data show CDR1 as LGHDT and CDR2 as YNNKEL (reference sequence). CDR3 sequence: CASSHSDRVPGELFF. The CDR3 bases are TGTGCCAGCAGCCATTCGGACAGGGTCCCCGGGGAGCTGTTTTTT.

This clone was seen only a few times. This rearrangement joins TRBV5-6 to TRBJ2-7, with 8 bases that match TRBD2. CDR1 is SGHDT, CDR2 YYEEEE, per germline. V lost 4 bases and J lost 2; bases outside the gene matches: 8. The CDR3 loop spans 15 amino acids. CDR3 in amino acids: CASSPGTSLPYEQYF. CDR3 nucleotides: TGTGCCAGCAGCCCGGGGACTAGTCTACCCTACGAGCAGTACTTC. The variable domain in full, completed from reference TRBV5-6 and TRBJ2-7, reads DAGVTQSPTHLIKTRGQQVTLRCSPKSGHDTVSWYQQALGQGPQFIFQYYEEEERQRGNFPDRFSGHQFPNYSSELNVNALLLGDSALYLCASSPGTSLPYEQYFGPGTRLTVT.

The chain uses TRBV19 and TRBJ2-3, with 7 bases matching TRBD2. This CDR3 has 15 residues. Germline V CDR1 and CDR2: LNHDA, SQIVND (reference sequence). The junction had 6 bases not matched to a gene; V was cut back by 6 bases and J by 0 bases. Here the CDR3 reads CASRENSGSTDTQYF. The DNA for the CDR3 is TGTGCCAGTAGGGAGAATAGCGGGAGCACAGATACGCAGTATTTT.

This chain uses TRBV6-2 or TRBV6-3 with TRBJ2-5; possibly TRBD1 for D (6 bases). Trimming took off 3 bases at V and 2 bases at J, with 10 bases between the two ends. This CDR3 spans 14 amino acids. Germline CDR1 and CDR2: MNHEY and SVGEGT. CDR3 coding DNA: TGTGCCAGCAGTTATCCGGACAGTCAAGAGACCCAGTACTTC. This encodes CASSYPDSQETQYF.